This T cell receptor (beta chain) is drawn from a study of identical twins. TCRdb re-called the 5' RACE reads through MiXCR, storing one row per CDR3 protein. The sample has roughly 540,000 distinct CDR3 sequences; less than 25% are singletons. This clonotype was counted between two and nine times. Healthy Caucasians, and only they, were the donors. Germline loops: CDR1 DFQATT, CDR2 SNEGSKA (reference sequence). The CDR3 consists of 13 residues. Between the trimmed V and J ends, which lost 7 bases and 6 bases, there was a span of 16 bases. This same sample was also taken into another study, of T cells expressing NK-cell markers. Per that paper: Sequenced donors, eight in total, included seven who were HCMV-seropositive and one who was seronegative. Of the CD8+ T cells in about 6 donors, about 1.0-7.0% belonged to dominant NKG2C+ clonotypes. Topping the CD3+CD56-NKG2C+ fraction as well were these clonotypes, in a few donors.

The sequenced material came from CD4+ T cells sorted from blood. The chain combines TRBV20-1 with TRBJ2-4; either TRBD1 or TRBD2 may fit D (5 bases each). The sequence derives from a woman in her late teens or twenties in good health. The CDR3 DNA reads TGCAGTGGACTGGGACCCATAATAAACATTCAGTACTTC. Translation: CSGLGPIINIQYF.